This passage covers 26 T cell receptor beta chains from one sample sequenced in a study of blood T cell repertoires in COVID-19 (dated by TCRdb to the early 2020s). The library relied on the immunoSEQ multiplex PCR assay. The clones in this table, taken by TCRdb from immuneACCESS, are in-frame only. Not every clone is retained; where verified, under half of the shortfall comes from an unresolved V gene, and the cause of the rest is unknown. For this sample there are 150,000 to 200,000 clones; approximately 93% appear just once. The top ten clones comprise 1.5% to 2.5% of the sample. Sequenced: peripheral blood. The source of these receptors is a woman aged 60-70 years with COVID-19, enrolled during active disease.

The chain has TRBV4-1 and TRBJ1-1; TRBD1 might be the D (5 bases). The germline V gene has CDR1 MGHRA and CDR2 YSYEKL. The CDR3 loop spans 16 amino acids. V was cut by 0 bases and J by 6 bases, with 17 bases left in between. DNA for the CDR3: TGCGCCAGCAGCCAAGATGAAATAGGGGTTAACTCTGAAGCTTTCTTT. This sequence encodes CASSQDEIGVNSEAFF.

V gene TRBV2 combines with J gene TRBJ1-2; D not resolved. V lost 4 bases to trimming and J lost 2 bases, with 8 bases between them. This CDR3 region has 13 residues. CDR1 is SNHLY, CDR2 FYNNEI, per germline. The CDR3 nucleotides read TGTGCCAGCAGTGTACAGCCAAACTATGGCTACACCTTC. Translated, it gives CASSVQPNYGYTF.

The gene calls are TRBV5-1 and TRBJ1-1, with D perhaps TRBD1 (5 bases). The germline V and J ends were trimmed by 5 bases and 0 bases, with 8 bases remaining between them. This CDR3 region has 13 residues. CDR1 and CDR2 (germline): SGHRS, YFSETQ. DNA for the CDR3: TGCGCCAGCAGTCCAGGGATGAACACTGAAGCTTTCTTT. It is translated as CASSPGMNTEAFF.

V gene TRBV2 combines with J gene TRBJ1-5; D gene ambiguous. Trimming took off 4 bases at V and 7 bases at J, with 11 bases between the two ends. This CDR3 contains 13 residues. Germline V gene lookup returns CDR1 SNHLY and CDR2 FYNNEI. CDR3 region: CASSGERGQPQHF. The CDR3 DNA follows: TGTGCCAGCAGTGGGGAGCGAGGGCAGCCCCAGCATTTT.

The genes are TRBV3-1 (or the pseudogene TRBV3-2) and TRBJ1-4; 7 bases align to TRBD1. CDR3 size: 13 residues. The V gene end was trimmed by 8 bases and the J gene end by 3 bases; junction bases not matched to a gene: 3. Germline V gene sequence: CDR1 LGHDT, CDR2 YNNKEL (reference sequence). This chain's CDR3 is CASQGGPNEKLFF. As DNA, the CDR3 is TGTGCCAGCCAGGGGGGACCTAATGAAAAACTGTTTTTT.

J is TRBJ2-3 and V is TRBV7-2, with 9 bases matching TRBD1. The CDR3 loop spans 17 amino acids. The V segment lost 3 bases and the J segment 3 bases; nucleotides outside the gene matches: 10. Germline loops: CDR1 SGHTA, CDR2 FQGNSA. The CDR3 DNA sequence: TGTGCCAGCAGCTTCGGCTTCGACAGGGGGTTTACAGATACGCAGTATTTT. Its translation: CASSFGFDRGFTDTQYF.

The rearrangement uses TRBV9 and TRBJ1-6; 8 nucleotides agree with TRBD1. The junction had 2 bases not matched to a gene; V was cut back by 1 base and J by 8 bases. From germline, CDR1 is SGDLS and CDR2 YYNGEE. This CDR3 is 14 amino acids long. CDR3: CASSVKTGDSPLHF. DNA for the CDR3: TGTGCCAGCAGCGTAAAGACAGGGGATTCACCCCTCCACTTT.

The chain uses TRBV11-2 and TRBJ2-2; a weak D match, TRBD2 (5 bases). CDR1 is SGHAT, CDR2 FQNNGV, per germline. The CDR3 covers 14 residues. Trimming removed 5 bases at V and 6 bases at J, with 13 bases between. The CDR3 is CASSPWVEAGELFF. The CDR3 coding sequence is TGTGCCAGCAGCCCCTGGGTGGAGGCCGGGGAGCTGTTTTTT.

This chain uses TRBV6-2 or TRBV6-3 with TRBJ2-3; 8 nucleotides agree with TRBD2. From germline, CDR1 is MNHEY and CDR2 SVGEGT. This CDR3 spans 16 amino acids. J was trimmed by 3 bases and V by 2 bases; bases with no gene match: 7. CDR3 sequence reads: CASSYPSGGVTDTQYF. The CDR3 region has the DNA TGTGCCAGCAGTTACCCGTCCGGGGGGGTAACAGATACGCAGTATTTT.

The V call is TRBV4-3, the J call TRBJ1-2, with a tentative D call TRBD1 (6 bases). The V gene's germline CDR1 is LGHNA and CDR2 YSLEER. Trimming left V 6 bases short and J 4 bases short, with 18 bases between. The CDR3 consists of 15 residues. The CDR3 loop reads CASSQTTGSGYGYTF. Here the CDR3 DNA reads TGCGCCAGCAGTCAAACAACAGGGTCAGGCTATGGCTACACCTTC.

This sequence joins TRBV7-2 and TRBJ1-2; D not certain. The V gene lost 4 bases and the J gene lost 7 bases, with 13 bases spanning the gap. The CDR3 has 13 residues. CDR1 and CDR2 (germline): SGHTA, FQGNSA. The CDR3 DNA reads as TGTGCCAGCAGCTCCGCGCTTAGCGTTGGCTACACCTTC. Translating gives CASSSALSVGYTF.

V is TRBV21-1 and J is TRBJ2-2; the table's D call TRBD1 went unverified against the DNA. TRBV21-1 is a recognized pseudogene. CDR3 size: 20 residues. CDR3 residues: CASSKVTGGGETPNTGELFF. CDR3 DNA sequence: TGTGCCAGCAGCAAAGTAACAGGGGGTGGGGAAACCCCGAACACCGGGGAGCTGTTTTTT.

This chain uses TRBV18 with TRBJ2-7; a weak D match, TRBD1 (6 bases). This CDR3 spans 15 amino acids. V lost 3 bases, J lost 0 bases, and 12 bases lay in between. Germline loops: CDR1 KGHSH, CDR2 LQKENI. CDR3 nucleotides: TGTGCCAGCTCACCGACAGGCAAGAGCTCCTACGAGCAGTACTTC. Translated: CASSPTGKSSYEQYF.

The chain couples TRBV6-5 to TRBJ2-1, with a possible D match to TRBD2 (7 bases). From germline, CDR1 is MNHEY and CDR2 SVGAGI. CDR3 length: 16 residues. V shed 2 bases and J shed 8 bases, with 19 bases lying between them. This CDR3 reads CASSYDSGGPRHEQFF. The CDR3 nucleotides are TGTGCCAGCAGTTACGATTCGGGGGGCCCGCGTCATGAGCAGTTCTTC.

V is TRBV6-5 and J is TRBJ2-7; TRBD1 might be the D (7 bases). The germline V gene has CDR1 MNHEY and CDR2 SVGAGI. The CDR3 is made up of 14 amino acids. Trimming left V 6 bases short and J 2 bases short, with 14 bases between. CDR3 amino acids: CASSPGGQTYEQYF. Written as DNA, the CDR3 is TGTGCCAGCAGCCCCGGGGGACAGACCTACGAGCAGTACTTC.

The chain links TRBV6-6 to TRBJ1-1, with D maybe TRBD1 (6 bases). The CDR3 contains 14 residues. The germline V and J ends were trimmed by 7 bases and 5 bases, with 17 bases remaining between them. In germline, CDR1 is MNHNY, CDR2 SVGAGI (reference sequence). The CDR3 region has the DNA TGTGCCAGCAACTCACAGGGACGTGTAACTGAAGCTTTCTTT. Encoded protein: CASNSQGRVTEAFF.

This rearrangement joins TRBV5-1 to TRBJ2-7, with TRBD2 identical over 8 bases. V trimming: 0 bases; J trimming: 7 bases; junction bases outside the gene matches: 6. Germline V gives CDR1 SGHRS, CDR2 YFSETQ. This CDR3 region has 14 residues. CDR3: CASSLDSGDGEQYF. In nucleotides, the CDR3 is TGCGCCAGCAGCTTGGATAGCGGGGACGGGGAGCAGTACTTC.

The gene calls are TRBV6-5 and TRBJ1-6; 7 positions match TRBD1. V was clipped by 7 bases and J by 8 bases; unmatched bases: 2. The CDR3 runs to 12 residues. The germline V gene encodes CDR1 MNHEY and CDR2 SVGAGI. The CDR3 sequence: CASNRGDSPLHF. Here the CDR3 DNA reads TGTGCCAGCAACAGGGGAGATTCACCCCTCCACTTT.

This clone came up a few times. This chain joins TRBV19 and TRBJ1-1, with 7 bases matching TRBD1. This CDR3 is built from 12 residues. CDR1 is LNHDA, CDR2 SQIVND, per germline (reference sequence). Trimming removed 7 bases from V and 6 bases from J; junction bases left unmatched: 5. In DNA, the CDR3 is TGTGCCAGTAATCGAGGGGGCTCTGAAGCTTTCTTT. Translated, it gives CASNRGGSEAFF.

The gene calls are TRBV27 and TRBJ1-3; D unclear. This CDR3 contains 13 residues. Per the germline V gene, CDR1 is MNHEY and CDR2 is SMNVEV (reference sequence). Trimming stripped 6 bases from V and 0 bases from J, with 6 bases between. CDR3 region: CASRESSGNTIYF. The CDR3 bases are TGTGCCAGCAGGGAGAGCTCTGGAAACACCATATATTTT.

The V and J genes are TRBV5-8 and TRBJ2-7; possible D gene TRBD2, 6 bases. Germline V lookup: CDR1 SGHTS, CDR2 YDEGEE. V dropped 4 bases and J dropped 1 base, with 15 bases sitting between them. The CDR3 totals 15 residues. CDR3 residues: CASSPRGGKSYEQYF. The CDR3 coding sequence is TGTGCCAGCAGCCCCCGGGGAGGCAAGTCCTACGAGCAGTACTTC.

The V call is TRBV5-4, the J call TRBJ1-4, with D possibly being TRBD1 (5 bases). V dropped 4 bases and J dropped 7 bases, with 17 bases sitting between them. In germline, CDR1 is SGHNT, CDR2 YYREEE (reference sequence). The CDR3 runs to 15 residues. CDR3 in DNA: TGTGCCAGCAGCCCAAGGGGAGGATCGAGTGAAAAACTGTTTTTT. Its translation: CASSPRGGSSEKLFF.

This chain uses TRBV3-1 (or the pseudogene TRBV3-2) with TRBJ1-4; perhaps TRBD1 as D (6 bases). The CDR3 is made up of 16 amino acids. Trimming pared 0 bases from V and 4 bases from J, leaving 12 bases between. The germline gives CDR1 LGHDT, CDR2 YNNKEL (reference sequence). CDR3 in amino acids: CASSQDRTDDNEKLFF. CDR3 DNA sequence: TGTGCCAGCAGCCAAGATCGGACAGATGATAATGAAAAACTGTTTTTT.

The chain is built from TRBV7-3 and TRBJ2-1; D is possibly TRBD2 (5 bases). Germline V lookup: CDR1 SGHTA, CDR2 FQGTGA. The CDR3 loop spans 14 amino acids. The ends were cut back, 0 bases at V and 7 bases at J, with 10 bases in the middle. The CDR3 sequence is CASSLTGSWNEQFF. In DNA, the CDR3 is TGTGCCAGCAGCTTAACGGGGAGCTGGAATGAGCAGTTCTTC.

Only one count was recorded for this clone. V is TRBV9 and J is TRBJ2-1; 7 nucleotides match TRBD1. The CDR3 consists of 16 residues. Germline-derived CDR1 and CDR2 are SGDLS and YYNGEE. V shed 0 bases, J shed 4 bases, and the junction held 7 bases outside the gene matches. Here the CDR3 reads CASSVAPRGNYNEQFF. CDR3 in DNA: TGTGCCAGCAGCGTAGCTCCCAGGGGGAATTACAATGAGCAGTTCTTC. Based on the CDR3 plus reference TRBV9 and TRBJ2-1, the full variable domain is DSGVTQTPKHLITATGQRVTLRCSPRSGDLSVYWYQQSLDQGLQFLIQYYNGEERAKGNILERFSAQQFPDLHSELNLSSLELGDSALYFCASSVAPRGNYNEQFFGPGTRLTVL.

This chain links TRBV18 with TRBJ2-3; D not certain. The ends were cut back, 1 base at V and 2 bases at J, with 16 bases in the middle. The germline V gene encodes CDR1 KGHSH and CDR2 LQKENI. The length of the CDR3 is 17 residues. In DNA, the CDR3 is TGTGCCAGCTCACCACGGGCCATACCTTCTCTCACAGATACGCAGTATTTT. Its protein is CASSPRAIPSLTDTQYF.